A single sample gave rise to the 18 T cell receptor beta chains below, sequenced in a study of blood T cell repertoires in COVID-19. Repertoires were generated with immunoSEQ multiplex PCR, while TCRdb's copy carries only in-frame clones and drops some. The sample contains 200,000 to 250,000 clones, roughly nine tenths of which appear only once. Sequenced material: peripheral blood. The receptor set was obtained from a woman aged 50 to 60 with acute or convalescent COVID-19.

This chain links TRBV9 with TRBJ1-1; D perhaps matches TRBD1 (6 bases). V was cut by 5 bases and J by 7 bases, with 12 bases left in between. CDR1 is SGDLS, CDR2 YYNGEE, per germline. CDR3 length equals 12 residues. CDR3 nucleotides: TGTGCCAGCAGTCTTATAGGGGGTGAAGCTTTCTTT. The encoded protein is CASSLIGGEAFF.

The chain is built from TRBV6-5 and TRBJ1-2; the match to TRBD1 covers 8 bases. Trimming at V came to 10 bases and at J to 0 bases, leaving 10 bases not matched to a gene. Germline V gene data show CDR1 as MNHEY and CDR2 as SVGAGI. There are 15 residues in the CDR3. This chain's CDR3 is CATSLSGGPNYGYTF. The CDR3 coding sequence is TGTGCCACCTCCTTGTCAGGGGGCCCTAACTATGGCTACACCTTC.

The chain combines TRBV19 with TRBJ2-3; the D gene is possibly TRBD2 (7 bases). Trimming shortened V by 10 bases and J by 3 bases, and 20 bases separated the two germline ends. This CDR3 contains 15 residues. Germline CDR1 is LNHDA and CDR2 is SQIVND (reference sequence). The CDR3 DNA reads TGTGCCACTTCCCCTTGGGGAGGGGGGACAGATACGCAGTATTTT. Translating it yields CATSPWGGGTDTQYF.

CDR3 nucleotides: TGTGCCAGCAGTTTATGGGGACTTGGATCTGGGGCCAACGTCCTGACTTTC. Protein: CASSLWGLGSGANVLTF. V and J are TRBV27 and TRBJ2-6; D is perhaps TRBD2 (6 bases). V lost 1 base to trimming and J lost 1 base, with 11 bases between them. Germline CDR1 is MNHEY and CDR2 is SMNVEV (reference sequence). The CDR3 sequence is 17 residues long.

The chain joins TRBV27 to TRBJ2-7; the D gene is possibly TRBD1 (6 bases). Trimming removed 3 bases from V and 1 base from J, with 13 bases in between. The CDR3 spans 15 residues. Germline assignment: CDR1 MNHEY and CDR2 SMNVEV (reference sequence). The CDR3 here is CASSFGSGASYEQYF. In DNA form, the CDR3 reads TGTGCCAGCAGTTTTGGGTCAGGGGCTTCCTACGAGCAGTACTTC.

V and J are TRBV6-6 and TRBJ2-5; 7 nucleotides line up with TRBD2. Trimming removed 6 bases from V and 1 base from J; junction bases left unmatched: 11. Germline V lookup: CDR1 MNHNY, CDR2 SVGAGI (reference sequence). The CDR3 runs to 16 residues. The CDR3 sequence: CASSSIGWEGQETQYF. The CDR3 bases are TGTGCCAGCAGCTCCATTGGGTGGGAGGGCCAAGAGACCCAGTACTTC.

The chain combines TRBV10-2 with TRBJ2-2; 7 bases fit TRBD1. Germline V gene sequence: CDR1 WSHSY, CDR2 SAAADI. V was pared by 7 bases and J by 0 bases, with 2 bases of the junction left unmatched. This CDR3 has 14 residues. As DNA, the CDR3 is TGCGCCAGCACGGGACAGACGAACACCGGGGAGCTGTTTTTT. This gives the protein CASTGQTNTGELFF.

CDR3 DNA: TGTGCCAGCAGTCGTAGACACGCACCGCCTTATAGCAATCAGCCCCAGCATTTT. Translating it yields CASSRRHAPPYSNQPQHF. The rearrangement uses TRBV6-2 or TRBV6-3 and TRBJ1-5; unclear D gene. CDR3 length: 18 residues. Germline V gene sequence: CDR1 MNHEY, CDR2 SVGEGT. The V and J ends lost 5 bases and 0 bases respectively, with 20 bases between them.

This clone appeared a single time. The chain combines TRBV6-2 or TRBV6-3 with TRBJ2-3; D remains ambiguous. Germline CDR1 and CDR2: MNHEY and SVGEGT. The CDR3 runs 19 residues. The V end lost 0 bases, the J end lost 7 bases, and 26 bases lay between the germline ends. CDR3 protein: CASSYSFQDEGPEENTQYF. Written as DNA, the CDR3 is TGTGCCAGCAGTTACTCGTTCCAAGATGAAGGTCCCGAGGAGAATACGCAGTATTTT.

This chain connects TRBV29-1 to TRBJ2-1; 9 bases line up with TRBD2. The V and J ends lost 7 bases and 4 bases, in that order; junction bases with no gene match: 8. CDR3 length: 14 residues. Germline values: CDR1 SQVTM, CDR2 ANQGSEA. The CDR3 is CSALGGGAYNEQFF. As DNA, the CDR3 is TGCAGCGCGTTGGGCGGGGGGGCGTACAATGAGCAGTTCTTC.

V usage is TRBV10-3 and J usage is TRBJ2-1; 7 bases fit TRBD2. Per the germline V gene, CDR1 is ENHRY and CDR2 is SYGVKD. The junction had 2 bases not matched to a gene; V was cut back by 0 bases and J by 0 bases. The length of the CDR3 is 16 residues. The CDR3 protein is CAISESGRGSYNEQFF. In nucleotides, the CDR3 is TGTGCCATCAGTGAGTCGGGGAGGGGCTCCTACAATGAGCAGTTCTTC.

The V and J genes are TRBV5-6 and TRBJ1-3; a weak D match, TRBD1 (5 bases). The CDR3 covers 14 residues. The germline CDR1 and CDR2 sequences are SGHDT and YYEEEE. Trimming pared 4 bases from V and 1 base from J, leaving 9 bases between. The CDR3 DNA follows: TGTGCCAGCAGCGCAGGGAATTCTGGAAACACCATATATTTT. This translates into CASSAGNSGNTIYF.

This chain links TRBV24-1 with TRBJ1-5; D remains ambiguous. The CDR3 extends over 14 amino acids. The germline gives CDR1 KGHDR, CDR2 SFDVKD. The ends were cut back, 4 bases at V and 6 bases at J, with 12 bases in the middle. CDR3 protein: CATSDSTGSQPQHF. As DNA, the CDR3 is TGTGCCACCAGTGACTCTACGGGAAGTCAGCCCCAGCATTTT.

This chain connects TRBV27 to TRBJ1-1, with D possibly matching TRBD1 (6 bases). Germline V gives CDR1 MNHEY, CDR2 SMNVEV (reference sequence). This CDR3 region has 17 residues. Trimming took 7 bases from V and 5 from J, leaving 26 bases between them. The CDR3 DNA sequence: TGTGCCAGCAATCAATATTTACTGACGGGGGGCGCAACTGAAGCTTTCTTT. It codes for CASNQYLLTGGATEAFF.

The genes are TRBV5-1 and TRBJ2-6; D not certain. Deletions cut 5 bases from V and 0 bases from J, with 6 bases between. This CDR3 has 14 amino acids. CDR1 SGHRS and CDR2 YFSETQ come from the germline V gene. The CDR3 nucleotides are TGCGCCAGCAGGGGCTACTCTGGGGCCAACGTCCTGACTTTC. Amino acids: CASRGYSGANVLTF.

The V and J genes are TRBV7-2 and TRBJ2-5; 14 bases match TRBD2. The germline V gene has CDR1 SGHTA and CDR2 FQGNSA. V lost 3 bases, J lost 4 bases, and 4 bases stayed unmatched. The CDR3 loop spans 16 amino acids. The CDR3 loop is CASSFGTSGRAETQYF. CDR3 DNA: TGTGCCAGCAGCTTTGGGACTAGCGGGAGAGCAGAGACCCAGTACTTC.

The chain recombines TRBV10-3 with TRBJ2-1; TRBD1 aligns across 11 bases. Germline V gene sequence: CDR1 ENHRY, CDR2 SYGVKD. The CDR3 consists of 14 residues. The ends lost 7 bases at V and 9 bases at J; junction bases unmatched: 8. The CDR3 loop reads CAINPGQGGSEQFF. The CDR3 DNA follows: TGTGCCATCAATCCGGGACAGGGGGGGAGTGAGCAGTTCTTC.

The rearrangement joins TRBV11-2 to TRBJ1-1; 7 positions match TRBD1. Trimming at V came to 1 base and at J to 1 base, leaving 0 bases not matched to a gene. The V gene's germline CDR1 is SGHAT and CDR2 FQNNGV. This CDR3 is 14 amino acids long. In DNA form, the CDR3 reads TGTGCCAGCAGCTTAGGGACAGGGAACACTGAAGCTTTCTTT. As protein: CASSLGTGNTEAFF.